The 4 T cell receptor beta chains listed next were all sequenced from one sample in a study of response to subunit inactivated influenza vaccine (dated by TCRdb to the late 2010s). Receptors were amplified or captured by RT-PCR. The sequencer was an Illumina HiSeq 2500. Clones were called with MiXCR by TCRdb after fastp trimmed the public reads at Q25, and only in-frame beta chains were retained. Each entry is one CDR3 protein sequence, shown with its most common DNA and genes. Here the sample has about 650,000 distinct CDR3 sequences; around a sixth occur a single time. The ten top clones hold more than 9% of the sample. This sample comprised PBMCs from blood, obtained about 11 days after vaccination. These receptors all stem from a man aged 50 to 59 who received an inactivated influenza vaccine. Donor details come from another sample of the same person, matched by shared clones.

The genes are TRBV10-3 and TRBJ2-1; TRBD2 agrees at 10 bases. Germline CDR1 ENHRY, CDR2 SYGVKD. The CDR3 runs to 14 residues. V lost 5 bases and J lost 7; bases outside the gene matches: 5. This CDR3 is CAISLAGVRNEQFF. For the CDR3, the DNA is TGTGCCATCAGTCTAGCGGGAGTGAGGAATGAGCAGTTCTTC.

The chain uses TRBV28 and TRBJ2-7; D could derive from TRBD1 or TRBD2 (6 bases each). The ends were cut back, 6 bases at V and 5 bases at J, with 14 bases in the middle. CDR1 MDHEN and CDR2 SYDVKM come from the germline V gene. The CDR3 totals 13 residues. DNA of the CDR3: TGTGCCAGCAGAGTAGGGGGAGGCCACGAGCAGTACTTC. It encodes CASRVGGGHEQYF.

The V call is TRBV5-5, the J call TRBJ1-1; possible D gene TRBD1, 5 bases. Germline assignment: CDR1 SGHKS and CDR2 YYEKEE (reference sequence). Trimming stripped 2 bases from V and 6 bases from J, with 23 bases between. The CDR3 runs 17 residues. CDR3 bases: TGTGCCAGCAGCTTTAGGGAGGTGGGACGTGGTGTTTCTGAAGCTTTCTTT. This gives the protein CASSFREVGRGVSEAFF.

V gene TRBV20-1 combines with J gene TRBJ2-3; 11 bases match TRBD2. The CDR3 contains 15 residues. V was pared by 4 bases and J by 4 bases, with 7 bases of the junction left unmatched. CDR1 is DFQATT and CDR2 is SNEGSKA in the germline V gene (reference sequence). Here the CDR3 reads CSATNSGRGADTQYF. The CDR3 region has the DNA TGCAGTGCTACCAATAGCGGGAGGGGCGCAGATACGCAGTATTTT.